This T cell receptor (beta chain) was captured by sequencing in a study of identical twins. Through template switching, a universal primer site was introduced, and the cDNA contained unique molecular identifiers. TCRdb used MiXCR to reprocess the 5' RACE reads, holding one entry per CDR3 protein. The sample consists of some 900,000 distinct CDR3 sequences, 9% to 15% of them appearing once. The CDR3 runs 15 residues. The V gene end was trimmed by 5 bases and the J gene end by 4 bases; junction bases not matched to a gene: 6. This clonotype was seen more than once but under ten times. Its target is unknown. General study findings and limits: The study found that models underestimated out-of-frame TCR alpha sharing in monozygotic twins.

Another study also made use of these data, one on yellow fever vaccine responses in identical twins.

The sequenced sample was PBMCs. This clonotype was obtained from a woman under 30 in good health. J is TRBJ2-3 and V is TRBV12-3 or TRBV12-4; 10 nucleotides line up with TRBD2. The CDR3 DNA sequence: TGTGCCAGCAGTGCTCTAGCGGGGGCGTCAGATACGCAGTATTTT. The encoded protein is CASSALAGASDTQYF.